This record concerns one T cell receptor beta chain sequence. Antigen: not known. Trimming cost V 8 bases and J 9 bases, with 19 bases left between them. The CDR3 spans 13 residues. For Graves' hyperthyroidism to be stable, ophthalmopathy could not progress within 18 months. Amplification targeted TCR beta CDR3 regions from RNA transcripts. Initially, a first-round RT-PCR of the TCR CDR3 employed the HTBI primer set. TCRdb reprocessed the multiplex PCR reads with MiXCR, giving one entry per CDR3 protein. The sample yields around 800,000 distinct CDR3 sequences, 38% seen once. The sample originates from a study of T cells in Graves' hyperthyroidism and ophthalmopathy. Findings and limits, study-wide: The model's output predicted ophthalmopathy at a median of roughly 6 months prior to onset.

The clonotype was recovered from a young man with Graves' hyperthyroidism. This chain joins TRBV12-3 or TRBV12-4 and TRBJ1-2; tentative D call: TRBD1 (6 bases). Sequenced input: blood. The CDR3 DNA reads TGTGCCAGCTGCGGGCCCGGGACACCGAGCTACACCTTC. This encodes CASCGPGTPSYTF.